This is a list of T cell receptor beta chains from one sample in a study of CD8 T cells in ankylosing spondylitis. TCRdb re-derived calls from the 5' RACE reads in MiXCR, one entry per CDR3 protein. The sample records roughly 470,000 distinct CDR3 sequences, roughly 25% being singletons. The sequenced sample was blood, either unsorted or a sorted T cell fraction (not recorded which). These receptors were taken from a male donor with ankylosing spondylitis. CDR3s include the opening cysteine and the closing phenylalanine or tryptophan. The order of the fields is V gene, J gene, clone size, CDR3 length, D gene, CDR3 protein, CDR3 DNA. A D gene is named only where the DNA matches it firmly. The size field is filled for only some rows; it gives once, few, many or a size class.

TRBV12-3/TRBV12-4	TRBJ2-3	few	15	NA	CASSFGRGWADTQYF	TGTGCCAGCAGTTTTGGCCGGGGCTGGGCAGATACGCAGTATTTT
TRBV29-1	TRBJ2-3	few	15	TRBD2	CSVMGLAGPTDTQYF	TGCAGCGTAATGGGACTAGCGGGACCCACAGATACGCAGTATTTT
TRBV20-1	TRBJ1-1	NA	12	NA	CSARSGDTEAFF	TGCAGTGCTAGAAGCGGGGACACTGAAGCTTTCTTT
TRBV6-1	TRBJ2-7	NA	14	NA	CASSPLAGPYEQYF	TGTGCCAGCAGCCCCCTCGCGGGCCCCTACGAGCAGTACTTC
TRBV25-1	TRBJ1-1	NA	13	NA	CASIGGWATEAFF	TGTGCCAGCATTGGGGGGTGGGCCACTGAAGCTTTCTTT
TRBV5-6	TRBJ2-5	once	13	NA	CASSRYMEETQYF	TGTGCCAGCAGCCGTTACATGGAAGAGACCCAGTACTTC
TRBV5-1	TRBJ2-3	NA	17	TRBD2	CASSLWSSGESTDTQYF	TGCGCCAGCAGCTTGTGGTCTAGCGGGGAGAGCACAGATACGCAGTATTTT
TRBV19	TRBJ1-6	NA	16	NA	CASSPGDSISYSPLHF	TGTGCCAGTAGTCCCGGGGACTCCATCAGCTATTCACCCCTCCACTTT
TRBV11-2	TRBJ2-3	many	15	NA	CASSLEGRATDTQYF	TGTGCCAGCAGCTTAGAGGGACGAGCCACAGATACGCAGTATTTT
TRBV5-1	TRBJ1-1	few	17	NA	CASRNGIIYSGGTEAFF	TGCGCCAGCAGAAACGGGATTATATACTCTGGGGGAACTGAAGCTTTCTTT
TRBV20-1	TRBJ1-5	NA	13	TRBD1	CSALHRGIQPQHF	TGCAGTGCCTTGCACAGGGGGATACAGCCCCAGCATTTT
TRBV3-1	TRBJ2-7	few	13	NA	CASSPQAGLEQYF	TGTGCCAGCAGCCCCCAGGCGGGACTCGAGCAGTACTTC
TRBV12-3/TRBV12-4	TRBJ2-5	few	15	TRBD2	CASSRGTSGMETQYF	TGTGCCAGCAGCAGAGGGACTAGCGGGATGGAGACCCAGTACTTC
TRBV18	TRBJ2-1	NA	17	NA	CASSPRAGQSSYNEQFF	TGTGCCAGCTCACCAAGAGCGGGCCAAAGCTCCTACAATGAGCAGTTCTTC
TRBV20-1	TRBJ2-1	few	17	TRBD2	CSRLAGGNPSSYNEQFF	TGCAGTAGGCTAGCGGGAGGGAATCCCAGCTCCTACAATGAGCAGTTCTTC
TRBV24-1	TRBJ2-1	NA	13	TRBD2	CATGTSVDNEQFF	TGTGCCACCGGGACTAGTGTTGACAATGAGCAGTTCTTC
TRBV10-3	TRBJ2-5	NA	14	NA	CAISERQSQETQYF	TGTGCCATCAGTGAGAGGCAGAGCCAAGAGACCCAGTACTTC
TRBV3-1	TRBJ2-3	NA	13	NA	CASSQGHTDTQYF	TGTGCCAGCAGCCAAGGACACACAGATACGCAGTATTTT
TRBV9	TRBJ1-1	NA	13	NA	CASSPTGESAAFF	TGTGCCAGCAGCCCAACGGGGGAGTCGGCGGCTTTCTTT
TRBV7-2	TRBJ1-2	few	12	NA	CASSLGFWGYTF	TGTGCCAGCAGCTTAGGATTCTGGGGCTACACCTTC
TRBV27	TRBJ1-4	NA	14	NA	CASRLGTNGEKLFF	TGTGCCAGCAGATTAGGGACAAACGGTGAAAAACTGTTTTTT
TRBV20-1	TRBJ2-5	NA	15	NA	CSARAPLALEETQYF	TGCAGTGCTAGAGCCCCACTAGCTTTGGAAGAGACCCAGTACTTC
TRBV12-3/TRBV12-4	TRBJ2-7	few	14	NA	CASSPSDRTYEQYF	TGTGCCAGCAGTCCCTCGGACAGAACCTACGAGCAGTACTTC
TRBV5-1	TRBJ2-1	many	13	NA	CASSLLVYNEQFF	TGCGCCAGCAGCTTGTTAGTCTACAATGAGCAGTTCTTC
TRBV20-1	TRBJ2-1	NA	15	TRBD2	CSARTTSGSYNEQFF	TGCAGTGCTAGAACAACTAGCGGGTCCTACAATGAGCAGTTCTTC
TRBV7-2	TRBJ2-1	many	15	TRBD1	CASSPRMTGENEQFF	TGTGCCAGCAGCCCCCGAATGACAGGGGAAAATGAGCAGTTCTTC
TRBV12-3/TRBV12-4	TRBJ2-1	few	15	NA	CASSPLGTAGNEQFF	TGTGCCAGCAGTCCTCTTGGTACGGCAGGCAATGAGCAGTTCTTC
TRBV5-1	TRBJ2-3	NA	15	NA	CASSLIGITPDTQYF	TGCGCCAGCAGCTTGATCGGGATTACCCCAGATACGCAGTATTTT
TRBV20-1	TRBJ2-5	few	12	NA	CSAGMRVETQYF	TGCAGTGCTGGGATGAGGGTAGAGACCCAGTACTTC
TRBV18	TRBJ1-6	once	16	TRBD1	CASSPLGDRVDSPLHF	TGTGCCAGCTCACCACTCGGAGACAGGGTAGATTCACCCCTCCACTTT
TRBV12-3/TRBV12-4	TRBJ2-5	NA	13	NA	CASMGRSQETQYF	TGTGCCAGCATGGGTCGTTCCCAAGAGACCCAGTACTTC
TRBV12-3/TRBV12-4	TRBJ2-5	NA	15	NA	CASSEDGGSQETQYF	TGTGCCAGCAGTGAAGACGGGGGCTCCCAAGAGACCCAGTACTTC
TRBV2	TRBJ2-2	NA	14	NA	CASSDSGPSGELFF	TGTGCCAGCAGTGATTCGGGTCCCTCCGGGGAGCTGTTTTTT
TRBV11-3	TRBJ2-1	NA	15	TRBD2	CASSLRPSGNNEQFF	TGTGCCAGCAGCCTCCGGCCTAGCGGGAATAATGAGCAGTTCTTC
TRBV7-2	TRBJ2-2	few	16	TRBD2	CASRLLADLNTGELFF	TGTGCCAGCAGGTTACTAGCGGACTTGAACACCGGGGAGCTGTTTTTT
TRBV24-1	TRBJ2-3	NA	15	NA	CATSDNRRRTDTQYF	TGTGCCACCAGTGATAATAGGAGACGCACAGATACGCAGTATTTT
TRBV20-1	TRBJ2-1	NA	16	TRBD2	CSARDLGLAGVLEQFF	TGCAGTGCTAGAGATCTGGGACTAGCGGGAGTCCTTGAGCAGTTCTTC
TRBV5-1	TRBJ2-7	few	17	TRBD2	CASSLGLAGSGSYEQYF	TGCGCCAGCAGCTTGGGACTAGCGGGATCCGGCTCCTACGAGCAGTACTTC
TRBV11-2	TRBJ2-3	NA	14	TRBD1	CASSFTGVGDTQYF	TGTGCCAGCAGCTTCACAGGGGTGGGAGATACGCAGTATTTT
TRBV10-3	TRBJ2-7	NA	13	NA	CAIRRTENYEQYF	TGTGCCATCAGACGGACGGAAAATTACGAGCAGTACTTC
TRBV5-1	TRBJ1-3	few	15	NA	CASSLGQRSGNTIYF	TGCGCCAGCAGCTTGGGACAGCGCTCTGGAAACACCATATATTTT
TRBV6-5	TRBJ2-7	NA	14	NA	CASSYLSEAYEQYF	TGTGCCAGCAGTTACCTGAGTGAGGCCTACGAGCAGTACTTC
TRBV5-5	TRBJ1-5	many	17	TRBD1	CASSLSLSTGKNQPQHF	TGTGCCAGCAGCTTATCCCTATCGACAGGGAAGAATCAGCCCCAGCATTTT
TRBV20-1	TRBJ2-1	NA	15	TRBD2	CSARDSKRGYNEQFF	TGCAGTGCTAGAGATTCGAAGCGGGGTTACAATGAGCAGTTCTTC
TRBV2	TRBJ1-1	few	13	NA	CASSAGGITEAFF	TGTGCCAGCAGTGCGGGGGGTATAACTGAAGCTTTCTTT
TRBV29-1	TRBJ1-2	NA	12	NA	CSVDKSSDGYTF	TGCAGCGTTGATAAATCCTCCGATGGCTACACCTTC
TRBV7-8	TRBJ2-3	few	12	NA	CASSLVYDTQYF	TGTGCCAGCAGCTTAGTCTATGATACGCAGTATTTT
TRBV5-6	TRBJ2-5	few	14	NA	CASSKGTNQETQYF	TGTGCCAGCAGCAAGGGGACCAACCAAGAGACCCAGTACTTC
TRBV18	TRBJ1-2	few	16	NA	CASSPPSSGLNYGYTF	TGTGCCAGCTCACCACCATCCTCCGGACTTAACTATGGCTACACCTTC
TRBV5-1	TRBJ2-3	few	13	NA	CASSSTESDTQYF	TGCGCCAGCAGCTCGACAGAGTCAGATACGCAGTATTTT
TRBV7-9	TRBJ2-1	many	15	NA	CASSHRDGLYNEQFF	TGTGCCAGCAGCCACCGGGACGGGCTATACAATGAGCAGTTCTTC